This T cell receptor beta chain was documented in a study of blood T cell repertoires in COVID-19 (dated by TCRdb to about 2020). For the wider study: Collaborator samples came from the United States, Italy and Spain and covered acute and convalescent phases of COVID-19. The prospective study material was composed of cDNA or gDNA derived from T cells, B-cell-depleted T cells, or PBMCs. The dataset comprised deeply sampled blood TCRbeta repertoires from subjects exposed to, actively infected with, or recovered from COVID-19. The repertoires were released in a freely available public database meant as a resource for research on the immune response to SARS-CoV-2. The samples were drawn from two sources: the first 160 participants of the ongoing ImmuneRACE study, and 1,200 or so subjects contributed by 6 global collaborators. Nearly every sample came with metadata listing a de-identified subject ID, COVID-19 status, age in years and sex. Where HLA class I and class II types were available, the types were taken from metadata supplied by the sample provider, not from assay-based typing.

Study-wide conclusions, independent of this receptor: The amount of clinical and demographic metadata varied by source and participant and was provided uncurated.

One collaborating source in Seattle enrolled patients while the patients were actively infected and followed the patients over time throughout the course of disease. The collaborating institutions used their own protocols to collect whole blood in K2EDTA tubes. Collaborator samples were shipped for TCRbeta analysis as frozen whole blood, isolated PBMCs, or DNA extracted from either sample type. TCRbeta CDR3 regions were amplified from genomic DNA using the immunoSEQ Assay, a bias-controlled multiplex PCR. The published analysis was carried out like this. Nucleated cell counts per sample were estimated from amplification of reference gene primers within the assay. To quantify the absolute abundance of each unique TCRbeta CDR3 rearrangement, sequence reads were collapsed and filtered. For each sample, productive Simpson clonality was calculated as the square root of Simpson's diversity index across productive rearrangements. TCRdb provides this immuneACCESS table in a form limited to in-frame rearrangements. Some clones are lacking; in checked studies, under half of them reflect an unresolved V gene, and why the rest are absent is not known. V and J calls and clone size are copied from that table; D and trimming were computed from the DNA. This sample gives roughly 220,000 clones in total; 86% of them show up just once. The ten most abundant clones make up more than 8.5% of the sample.

This clone was seen once. It has no known antigen specificity. No base qualities exist here, and no much larger clone lies one base off it. V drops 5 bases and J drops 1 base, leaving 6 bases in between. The CDR3 has 13 amino acids, counting the end cysteine and phenylalanine. Solely the CDR3 DNA is kept, with 39 bases framed from the first base. As encoded in the germline V gene (reference sequence), CDR1 is LNHNV while CDR2 is YYDKDF. This TCR came from a woman in her forties or fifties with COVID-19, enrolled during active disease. Recombination connected TRBV15 to TRBJ1-3; the D gene cannot be resolved reliably. Sample: peripheral blood. The nucleotide sequence is given as TGTGCCACCAGCTCCAGATCTGGAAACACCATATATTTT. It translates to CATSSRSGNTIYF.